This T cell receptor (beta chain) was recovered during a study of shared clonotypes between healthy human individuals. Naive CD8 cells comprised CD45RO-negative, CCR7-positively selected cells, excluding terminally differentiated effector memory CD45RA+ cells. Each of the donors was a healthy adult who was HIV-negative and had not had a recent acute infection or vaccination. Sequenced by immunoSEQ multiplex PCR; TCRdb stores in-frame clones only, minus some. This table holds some 2.1 million clones, approximately 94% found once. Material for sequencing was naive CD8+ T cells sorted from blood. The TCR was taken from a man between 18 and 29 years old in good health.

This chain's CDR3 is CASSHPEGSSYNEQFF. As DNA, the CDR3 is TGCGCCAGCAGCCATCCAGAGGGAAGCTCCTACAATGAGCAGTTCTTC. The chain combines TRBV4-1 with TRBJ2-1; D perhaps matches TRBD2 (5 bases). Per the germline V gene, CDR1 is MGHRA and CDR2 is YSYEKL. CDR3 length: 16 residues. V was cut by 3 bases and J by 0 bases, with 12 bases left in between.